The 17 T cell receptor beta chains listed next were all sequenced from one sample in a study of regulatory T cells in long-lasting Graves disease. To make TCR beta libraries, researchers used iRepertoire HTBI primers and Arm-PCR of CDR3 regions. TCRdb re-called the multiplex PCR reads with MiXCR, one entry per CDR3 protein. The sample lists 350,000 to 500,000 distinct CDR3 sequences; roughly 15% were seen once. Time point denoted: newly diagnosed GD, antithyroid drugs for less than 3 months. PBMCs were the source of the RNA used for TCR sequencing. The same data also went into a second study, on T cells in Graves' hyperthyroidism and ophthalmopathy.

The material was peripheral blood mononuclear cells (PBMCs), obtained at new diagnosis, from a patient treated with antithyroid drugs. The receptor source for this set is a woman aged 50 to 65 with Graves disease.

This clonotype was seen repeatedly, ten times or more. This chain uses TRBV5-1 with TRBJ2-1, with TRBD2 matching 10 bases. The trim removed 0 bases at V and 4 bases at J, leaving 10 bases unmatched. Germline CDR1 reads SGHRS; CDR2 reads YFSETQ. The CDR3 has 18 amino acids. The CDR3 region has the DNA TGCGCCAGCAGCTTGGGATTGGGTAGCGGGAGGCTGTACAATGAGCAGTTCTTC. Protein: CASSLGLGSGRLYNEQFF.

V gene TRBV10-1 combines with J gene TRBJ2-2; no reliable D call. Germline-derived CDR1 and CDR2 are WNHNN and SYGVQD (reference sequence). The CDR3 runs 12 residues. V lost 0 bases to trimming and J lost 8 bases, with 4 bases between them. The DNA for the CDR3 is TGCGCCAGCAGTGAGTCTTCAGGGGAGCTGTTTTTT. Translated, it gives CASSESSGELFF.

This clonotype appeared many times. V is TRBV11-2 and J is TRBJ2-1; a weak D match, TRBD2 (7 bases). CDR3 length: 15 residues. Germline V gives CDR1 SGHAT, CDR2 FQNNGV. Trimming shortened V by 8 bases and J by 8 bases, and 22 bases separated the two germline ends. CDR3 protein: CASASPARGRYEQFF. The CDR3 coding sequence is TGTGCCAGCGCCTCTCCGGCGCGGGGGCGGTATGAGCAGTTCTTC.

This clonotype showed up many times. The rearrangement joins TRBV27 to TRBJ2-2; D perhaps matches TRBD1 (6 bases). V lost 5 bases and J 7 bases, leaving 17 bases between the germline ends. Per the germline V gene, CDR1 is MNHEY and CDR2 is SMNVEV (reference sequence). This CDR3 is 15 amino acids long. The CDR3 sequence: CASSPHRVWGGELFF. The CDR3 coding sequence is TGTGCCAGCAGTCCCCACAGGGTTTGGGGCGGGGAGCTGTTTTTT.

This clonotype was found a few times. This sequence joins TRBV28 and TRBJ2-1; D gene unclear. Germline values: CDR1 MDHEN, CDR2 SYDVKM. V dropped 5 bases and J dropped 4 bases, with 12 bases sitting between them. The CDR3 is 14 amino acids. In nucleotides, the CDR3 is TGTGCCAGCAGTCCGCCGAAAGCATACAATGAGCAGTTCTTC. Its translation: CASSPPKAYNEQFF. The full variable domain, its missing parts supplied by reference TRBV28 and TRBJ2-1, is DVKVTQSSRYLVKRTGEKVFLECVQDMDHENMFWYRQDPGLGLRLIYFSYDVKMKEKGDIPEGYSVSREKKERFSLILESASTNQTSMYLCASSPPKAYNEQFFGPGTRLTVL.

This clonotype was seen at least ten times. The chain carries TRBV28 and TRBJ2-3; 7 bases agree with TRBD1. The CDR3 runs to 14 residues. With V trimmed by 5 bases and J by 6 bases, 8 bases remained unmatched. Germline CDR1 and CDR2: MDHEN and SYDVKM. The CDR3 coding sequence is TGTGCCAGCAGTACCCAGACAGGGTTGGATACGCAGTATTTT. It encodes CASSTQTGLDTQYF.

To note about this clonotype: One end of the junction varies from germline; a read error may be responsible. Written as DNA, the CDR3 is TGTGCTAGCAGCTTAGTCCCTAGCGGGAGTAACACCGGGGAGCTGTTTTTT. Amino acid sequence: CASSLVPSGSNTGELFF. The chain combines TRBV7-7 with TRBJ2-2, with 10 bases matching TRBD2. CDR3 length: 17 residues. Germline CDR1 reads SSHAT; CDR2 reads FNYEAQ (reference sequence).

CDR3: CASCRRSGGGPNEKLFF. The CDR3, as DNA: TGTGCCAGCTGCCGGCGGAGCGGGGGGGGGCCTAATGAAAAACTGTTTTTT. The V call is TRBV6-1, the J call TRBJ1-4; D may be TRBD1 (6 bases). In germline, CDR1 is MNHNS, CDR2 SASEGT. The CDR3 is 17 residues long. V lost 8 bases to trimming and J lost 3 bases, with 22 bases between them.

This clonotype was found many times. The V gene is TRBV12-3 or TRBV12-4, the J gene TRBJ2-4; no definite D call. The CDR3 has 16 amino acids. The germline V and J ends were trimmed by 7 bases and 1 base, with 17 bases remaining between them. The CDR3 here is CASTQDGGWAKNIQYF. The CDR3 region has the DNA TGTGCCAGCACCCAAGATGGCGGTTGGGCCAAAAACATTCAGTACTTC.

The CDR3 DNA sequence: TGCGCCAGCAGCGCGGGACAGGCAAACCACGAGCAGTACTTC. Protein product: CASSAGQANHEQYF. J is TRBJ2-7 and V is TRBV5-1, with 8 bases that match TRBD1. V lost 4 bases and J lost 5; bases outside the gene matches: 8. Germline CDR1 reads SGHRS; CDR2 reads YFSETQ. The CDR3 covers 14 residues. The variable domain in full, with the rest retrieved from reference TRBV5-1 and TRBJ2-7, is KAGVTQTPRYLIKTRGQQVTLSCSPISGHRSVSWYQQTPGQGLQFLFEYFSETQRNKGNFPGRFSGRQFSNSRSEMNVSTLELGDSALYLCASSAGQANHEQYFGPGTRLTVT.

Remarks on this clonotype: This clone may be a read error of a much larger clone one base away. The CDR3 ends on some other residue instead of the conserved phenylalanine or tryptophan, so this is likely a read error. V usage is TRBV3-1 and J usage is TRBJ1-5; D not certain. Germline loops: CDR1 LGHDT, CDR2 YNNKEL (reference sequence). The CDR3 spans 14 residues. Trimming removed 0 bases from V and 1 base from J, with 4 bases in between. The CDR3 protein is CASSQEGSNQPQHL. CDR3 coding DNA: TGTGCCAGCAGCCAAGAGGGCAGCAATCAGCCCCAGCATTTG.

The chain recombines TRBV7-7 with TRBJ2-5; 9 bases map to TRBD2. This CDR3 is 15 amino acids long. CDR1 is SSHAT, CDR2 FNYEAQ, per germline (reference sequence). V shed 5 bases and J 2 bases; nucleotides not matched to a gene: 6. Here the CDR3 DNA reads TGTGCCAGCAGCAAAGTAGGACTAGCGCAAGAGACCCAGTACTTC. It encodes CASSKVGLAQETQYF. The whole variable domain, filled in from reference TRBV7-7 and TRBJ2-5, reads GAGVSQSPRYKVTKRGQDVTLRCDPISSHATLYWYQQALGQGPEFLTYFNYEAQPDKSGLPSDRFSAERPEGSISTLTIQRTEQRDSAMYRCASSKVGLAQETQYFGPGTRLLVL.

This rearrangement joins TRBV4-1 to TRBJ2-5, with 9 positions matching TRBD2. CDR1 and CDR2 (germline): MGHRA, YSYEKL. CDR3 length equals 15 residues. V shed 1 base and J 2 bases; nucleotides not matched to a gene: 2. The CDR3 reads CASSQVAGGQETQYF. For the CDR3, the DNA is TGCGCCAGCAGCCAAGTGGCGGGGGGGCAAGAGACCCAGTACTTC.

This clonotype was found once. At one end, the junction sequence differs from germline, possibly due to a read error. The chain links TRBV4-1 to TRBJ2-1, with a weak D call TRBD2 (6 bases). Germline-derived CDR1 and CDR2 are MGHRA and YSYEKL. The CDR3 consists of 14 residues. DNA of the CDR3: TGCGCCAGCAGCCGTCTTGGGACTGGCAATGAGCAGTGCTTC. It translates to CASSRLGTGNEQCF.

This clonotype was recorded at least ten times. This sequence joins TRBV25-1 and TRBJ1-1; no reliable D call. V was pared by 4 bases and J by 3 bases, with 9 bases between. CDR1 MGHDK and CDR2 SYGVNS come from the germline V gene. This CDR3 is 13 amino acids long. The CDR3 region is CASSVTVDTEAFF. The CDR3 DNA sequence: TGTGCCAGCAGTGTTACAGTCGACACTGAAGCTTTCTTT.

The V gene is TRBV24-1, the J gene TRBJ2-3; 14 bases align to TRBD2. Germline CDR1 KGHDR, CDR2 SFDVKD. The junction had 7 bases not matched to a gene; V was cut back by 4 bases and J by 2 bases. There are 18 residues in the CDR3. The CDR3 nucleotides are TGTGCCACCAGTGACCCAGGACTAGCGGGAGGTTTCACAGATACGCAGTATTTT. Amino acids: CATSDPGLAGGFTDTQYF.

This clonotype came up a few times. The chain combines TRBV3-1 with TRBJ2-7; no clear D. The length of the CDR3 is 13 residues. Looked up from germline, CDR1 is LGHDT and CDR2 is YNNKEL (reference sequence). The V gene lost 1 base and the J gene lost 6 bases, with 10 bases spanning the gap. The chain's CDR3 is CASSQAGALEQYF. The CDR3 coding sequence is TGTGCCAGCAGCCAAGCTGGCGCGCTCGAGCAGTACTTC.